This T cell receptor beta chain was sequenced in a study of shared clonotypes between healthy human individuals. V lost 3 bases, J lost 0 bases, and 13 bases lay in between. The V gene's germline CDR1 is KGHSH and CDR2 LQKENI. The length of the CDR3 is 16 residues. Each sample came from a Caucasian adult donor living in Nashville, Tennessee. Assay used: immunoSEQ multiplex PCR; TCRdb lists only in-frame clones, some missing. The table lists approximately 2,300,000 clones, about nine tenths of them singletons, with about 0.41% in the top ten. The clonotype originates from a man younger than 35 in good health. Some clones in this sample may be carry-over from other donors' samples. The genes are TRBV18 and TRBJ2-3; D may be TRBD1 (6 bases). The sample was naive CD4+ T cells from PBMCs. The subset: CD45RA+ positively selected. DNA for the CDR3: TGTGCCAGCTCACCTTTGGACAGTAGTAGCACAGATACGCAGTATTTT. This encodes CASSPLDSSSTDTQYF. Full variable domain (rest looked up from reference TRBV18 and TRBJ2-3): NAGVMQNPRHLVRRRGQEARLRCSPMKGHSHVYWYRQLPEEGLKFMVYLQKENIIDESGMPKERFSAEFPKEGPSILRIQQVVRGDSAAYFCASSPLDSSSTDTQYFGPGTRLTVL.